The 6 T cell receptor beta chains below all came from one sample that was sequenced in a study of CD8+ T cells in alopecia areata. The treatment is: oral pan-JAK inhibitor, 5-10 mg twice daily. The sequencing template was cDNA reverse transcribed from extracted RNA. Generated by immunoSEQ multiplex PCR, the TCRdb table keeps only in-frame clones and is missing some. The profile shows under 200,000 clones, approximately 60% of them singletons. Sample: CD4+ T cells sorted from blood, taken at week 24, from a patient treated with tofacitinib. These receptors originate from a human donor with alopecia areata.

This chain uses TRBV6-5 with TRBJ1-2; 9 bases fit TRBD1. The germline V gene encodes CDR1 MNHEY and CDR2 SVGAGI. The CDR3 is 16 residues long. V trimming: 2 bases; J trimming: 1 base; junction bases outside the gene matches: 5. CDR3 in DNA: TGTGCCAGCAGTTACCTTGGGACAGGGCATAACTATGGCTACACCTTC. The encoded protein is CASSYLGTGHNYGYTF.

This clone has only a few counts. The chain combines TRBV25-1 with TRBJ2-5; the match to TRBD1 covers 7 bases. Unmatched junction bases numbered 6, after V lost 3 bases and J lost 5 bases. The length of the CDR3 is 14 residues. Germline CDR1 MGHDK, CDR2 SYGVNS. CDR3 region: CASSDNRGLETQYF. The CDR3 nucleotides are TGTGCCAGCAGTGATAACAGGGGTTTGGAGACCCAGTACTTC.

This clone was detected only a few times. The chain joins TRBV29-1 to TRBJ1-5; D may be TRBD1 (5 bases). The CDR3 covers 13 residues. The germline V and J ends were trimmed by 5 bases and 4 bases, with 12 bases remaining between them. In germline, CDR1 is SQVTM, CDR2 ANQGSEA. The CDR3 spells CSVSAGLNQPQHF. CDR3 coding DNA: TGCAGCGTTTCAGCAGGGCTTAATCAGCCCCAGCATTTT.

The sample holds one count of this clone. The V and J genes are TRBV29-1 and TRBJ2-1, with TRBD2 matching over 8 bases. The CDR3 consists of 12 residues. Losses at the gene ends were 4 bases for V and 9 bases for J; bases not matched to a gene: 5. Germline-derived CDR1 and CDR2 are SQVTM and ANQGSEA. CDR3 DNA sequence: TGCAGCGTTGCGGGGGGGCCGGGTGAGCAGTTCTTC. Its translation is CSVAGGPGEQFF.

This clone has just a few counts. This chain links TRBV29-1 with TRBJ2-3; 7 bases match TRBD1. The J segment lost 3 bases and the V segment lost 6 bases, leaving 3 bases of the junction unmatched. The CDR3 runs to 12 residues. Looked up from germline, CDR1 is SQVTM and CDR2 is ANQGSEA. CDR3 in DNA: TGCAGCGTGAGGGGGCCAACAGATACGCAGTATTTT. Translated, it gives CSVRGPTDTQYF.

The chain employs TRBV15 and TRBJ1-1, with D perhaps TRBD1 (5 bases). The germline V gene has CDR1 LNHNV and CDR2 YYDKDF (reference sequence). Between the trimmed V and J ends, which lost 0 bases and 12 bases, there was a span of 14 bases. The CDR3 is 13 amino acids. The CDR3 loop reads CATSRDRIGETFF. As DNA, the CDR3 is TGTGCCACCAGCAGAGATCGAATAGGGGAAACTTTCTTT.